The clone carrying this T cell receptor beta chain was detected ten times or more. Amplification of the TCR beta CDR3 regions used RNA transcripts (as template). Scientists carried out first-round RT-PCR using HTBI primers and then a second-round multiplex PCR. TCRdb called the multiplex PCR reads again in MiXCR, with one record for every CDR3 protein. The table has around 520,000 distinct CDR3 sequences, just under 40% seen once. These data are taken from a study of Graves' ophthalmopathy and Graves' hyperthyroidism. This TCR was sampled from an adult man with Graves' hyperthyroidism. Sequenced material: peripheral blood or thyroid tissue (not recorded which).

The CDR3 DNA sequence: TGCAGCGTTGACCCAGGGGCCCAAGAGACCCAGTACTTC. Translating it yields CSVDPGAQETQYF. V usage is TRBV29-1 and J usage is TRBJ2-5, with a tentative D call TRBD1 (6 bases). V was shortened by 3 bases and J by 1 base, with 9 bases between the two germline ends. CDR1 and CDR2 from the germline V gene are SQVTM and ANQGSEA. The CDR3 runs 13 residues. Variable domain in full (rest from reference TRBV29-1 and TRBJ2-5): SAVISQKPSRDICQRGTSLTIQCQVDSQVTMMFWYRQQPGQSLTLIATANQGSEATYESGFVIDKFPISRPNLTFSTLTVSNMSPEDSSIYLCSVDPGAQETQYFGPGTRLLVL.